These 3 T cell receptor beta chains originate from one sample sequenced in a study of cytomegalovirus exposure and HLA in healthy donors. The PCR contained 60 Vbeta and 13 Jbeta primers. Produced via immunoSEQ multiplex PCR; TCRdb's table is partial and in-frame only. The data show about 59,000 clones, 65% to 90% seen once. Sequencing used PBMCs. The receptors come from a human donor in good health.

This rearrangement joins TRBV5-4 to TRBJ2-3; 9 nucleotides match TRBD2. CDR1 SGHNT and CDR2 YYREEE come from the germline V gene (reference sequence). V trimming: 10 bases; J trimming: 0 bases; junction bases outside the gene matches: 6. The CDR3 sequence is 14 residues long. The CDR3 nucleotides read TGTGCCGGGGGAGCGGGAGGTAGCACAGATACGCAGTATTTT. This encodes CAGGAGGSTDTQYF.

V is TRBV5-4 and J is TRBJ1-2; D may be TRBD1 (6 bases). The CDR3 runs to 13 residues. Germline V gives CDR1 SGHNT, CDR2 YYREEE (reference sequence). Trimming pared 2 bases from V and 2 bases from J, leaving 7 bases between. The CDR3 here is CASSFQGNYGYTF. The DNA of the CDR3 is TGTGCCAGCAGCTTTCAGGGGAACTATGGCTACACCTTC.

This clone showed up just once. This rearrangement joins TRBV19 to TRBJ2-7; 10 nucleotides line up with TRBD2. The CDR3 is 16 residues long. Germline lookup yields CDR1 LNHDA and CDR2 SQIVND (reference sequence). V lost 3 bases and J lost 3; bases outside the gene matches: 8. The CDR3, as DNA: TGTGCCAGTAGTATCCTAGCGGGAGAGGTAGGCTACGAGCAGTACTTC. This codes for CASSILAGEVGYEQYF. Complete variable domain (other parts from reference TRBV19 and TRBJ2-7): DGGITQSPKYLFRKEGQNVTLSCEQNLNHDAMYWYRQDPGQGLRLIYYSQIVNDFQKGDIAEGYSVSREKKESFPLTVTSAQKNPTAFYLCASSILAGEVGYEQYFGPGTRLTVT.